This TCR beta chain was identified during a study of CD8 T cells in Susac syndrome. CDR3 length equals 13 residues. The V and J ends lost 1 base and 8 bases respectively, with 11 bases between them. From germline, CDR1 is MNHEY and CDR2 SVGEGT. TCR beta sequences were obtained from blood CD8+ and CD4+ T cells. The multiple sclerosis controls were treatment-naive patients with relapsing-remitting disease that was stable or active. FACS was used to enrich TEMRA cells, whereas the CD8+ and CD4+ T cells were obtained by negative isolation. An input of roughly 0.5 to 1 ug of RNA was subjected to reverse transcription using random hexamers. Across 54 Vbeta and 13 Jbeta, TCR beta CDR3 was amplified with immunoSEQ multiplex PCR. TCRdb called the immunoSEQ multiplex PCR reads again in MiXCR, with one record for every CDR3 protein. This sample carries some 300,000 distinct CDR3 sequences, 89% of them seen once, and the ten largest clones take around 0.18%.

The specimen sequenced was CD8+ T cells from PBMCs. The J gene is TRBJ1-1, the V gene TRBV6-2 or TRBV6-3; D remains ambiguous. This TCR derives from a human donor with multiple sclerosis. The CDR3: CASSYYTVTEAFF. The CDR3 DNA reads TGTGCCAGCAGTTACTATACGGTGACCGAAGCTTTCTTT.